The sequence of this T cell receptor beta chain was determined in a study of CD4+ T cells in melanoma. Study-wide points: Neoantigen-specific CD4+ T cells in melanoma reportedly had diverse differentiation states. CD8+ T cell, macrophage and B cell function reportedly correlated with neoantigen-specific CD4+ T cells.

By share of the sample, this clone is large. The antigen is undetermined. Germline assignment: CDR1 ENHRY and CDR2 SYGVKD. Trimming cost V 7 bases and J 5 bases, with 17 bases left between them. This CDR3 region has 15 residues. TCRdb keeps only in-frame clones here, not all; method: immunoSEQ multiplex PCR. The table records some 4,000 clones, around four fifths of them present only once. The receptor's source is a human donor with melanoma. The chain uses TRBV10-3 and TRBJ2-2; TRBD2 might be the D (6 bases). Specimen: tumor tissue. As DNA, the CDR3 is TGTGCCATCAAGTTCGCGGGACTGCATACCGGGGAGCTGTTTTTT. It is translated as CAIKFAGLHTGELFF.